This TCR beta chain was observed in a study of siplizumab effects on memory and regulatory T cells. Using immunoSEQ multiplex PCR, the repertoire was profiled, and TCRdb retains in-frame clones only, with some absent. The repertoire holds some 62,000 clones, with roughly 85% as singletons. The CDR3 is made up of 14 amino acids. Germline V CDR1 and CDR2: SGHTA, FQGNSA. Trimming pared 5 bases from V and 1 base from J, leaving 9 bases between. A word on this clone: What it binds is not known.

Findings and limits, study-wide: Unstimulated subsets were the mapping target of only a minor fraction of alloreactive clones. Confirmation was lacking for the suppressive function of proliferating Tregs derived from siplizumab cultures.

The chain recombines TRBV7-2 with TRBJ1-3; unclear D gene. The sequencing sample was made of memory CD4+ T cells sorted from blood. This TCR derives from a human donor in good health. The CDR3 loop is CASSPRVSGNTIYF. The CDR3 bases are TGTGCCAGCAGCCCTCGAGTTTCTGGAAACACCATATATTTT.